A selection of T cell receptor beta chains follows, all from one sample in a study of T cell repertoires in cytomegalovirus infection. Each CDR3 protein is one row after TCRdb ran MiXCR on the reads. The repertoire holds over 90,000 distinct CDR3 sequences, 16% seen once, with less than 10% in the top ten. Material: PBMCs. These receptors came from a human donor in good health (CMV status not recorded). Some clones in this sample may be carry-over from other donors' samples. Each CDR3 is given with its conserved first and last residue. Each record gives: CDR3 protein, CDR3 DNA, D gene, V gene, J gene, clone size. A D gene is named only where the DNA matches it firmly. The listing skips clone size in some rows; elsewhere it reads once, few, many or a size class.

cdr3_aa: CASPSYPGGWWKDGAYSYNEQFF
cdr3_nt: TGTGCCAGCCCGAGTTACCCAGGAGGGTGGTGGAAGGACGGAGCTTATTCCTACAATGAGCAGTTCTTC
d_call: -
v_call: TRBV5-8
j_call: TRBJ2-1
clone_size: few

cdr3_aa: CASSFQRGSYNEQFF
cdr3_nt: TGTGCCAGCAGCTTTCAGCGGGGATCATACAATGAGCAGTTCTTC
d_call: TRBD2
v_call: TRBV11-2
j_call: TRBJ2-1
clone_size: many

cdr3_aa: CASSQSRLSDTQYF
cdr3_nt: TGTGCCAGCAGCCAAAGCCGGCTGTCGGATACGCAGTATTTT
d_call: -
v_call: TRBV14
j_call: TRBJ2-3
clone_size: -

cdr3_aa: CANRLPGTVRNTEAFF
cdr3_nt: TGTGCCAACAGGTTGCCCGGGACAGTTAGAAACACTGAAGCTTTCTTT
d_call: TRBD1
v_call: TRBV28
j_call: TRBJ1-1
clone_size: -

cdr3_aa: CASSQELRRTVWGGYTF
cdr3_nt: TGCGCCAGCAGCCAGGAGCTACGACGGACAGTCTGGGGTGGCTACACCTTC
d_call: -
v_call: TRBV4-1
j_call: TRBJ1-2
clone_size: -

cdr3_aa: CASSLQGRSETQYF
cdr3_nt: TGTGCCAGCAGCTTACAGGGGAGGTCGGAGACCCAGTACTTC
d_call: -
v_call: TRBV7-2
j_call: TRBJ2-5
clone_size: many

cdr3_aa: CSARSTGGVYAQYF
cdr3_nt: TGCAGTGCTAGATCGACAGGGGGCGTATACGCGCAGTACTTC
d_call: TRBD1
v_call: TRBV20-1
j_call: TRBJ2-7
clone_size: -

cdr3_aa: CASSSGRRETQYF
cdr3_nt: TGTGCCAGCAGCTCGGGACGGCGGGAGACCCAGTACTTC
d_call: -
v_call: TRBV5-4
j_call: TRBJ2-5
clone_size: many

cdr3_aa: CASSLDLGQPQHF
cdr3_nt: TGTGCCAGCAGCTTAGACTTAGGGCAGCCCCAGCATTTT
d_call: -
v_call: TRBV7-2
j_call: TRBJ1-5
clone_size: many

cdr3_aa: CASSPGTGSRSQHF
cdr3_nt: TGTGCCAGCAGCCCGGGGACAGGGTCTAGGTCCCAGCATTTT
d_call: TRBD1
v_call: TRBV7-2
j_call: TRBJ1-5
clone_size: -

cdr3_aa: CASSDEAYTAAFF
cdr3_nt: TGTGCCAGCAGCGACGAGGCCTACACTGCAGCTTTCTTT
d_call: -
v_call: TRBV5-3
j_call: TRBJ1-1
clone_size: -

cdr3_aa: CASSPQPGETQYF
cdr3_nt: TGTGCCAGCAGCCCCCAGCCCGGGGAGACCCAGTACTTC
d_call: -
v_call: TRBV7-2
j_call: TRBJ2-5
clone_size: many

cdr3_aa: CASSEFPGQGAGDEQFF
cdr3_nt: TGTGCCAGCAGTGAATTTCCGGGACAGGGGGCGGGCGATGAGCAGTTCTTC
d_call: TRBD1
v_call: TRBV25-1
j_call: TRBJ2-1
clone_size: -

cdr3_aa: CASSGWLNTEAFF
cdr3_nt: TGTGCCAGCAGCGGGTGGTTAAACACTGAAGCTTTCTTT
d_call: -
v_call: TRBV14
j_call: TRBJ1-1
clone_size: -

cdr3_aa: CASSILGWNTEAFF
cdr3_nt: TGTGCCAGTAGTATCCTTGGCTGGAACACTGAAGCTTTCTTT
d_call: -
v_call: TRBV19
j_call: TRBJ1-1
clone_size: few